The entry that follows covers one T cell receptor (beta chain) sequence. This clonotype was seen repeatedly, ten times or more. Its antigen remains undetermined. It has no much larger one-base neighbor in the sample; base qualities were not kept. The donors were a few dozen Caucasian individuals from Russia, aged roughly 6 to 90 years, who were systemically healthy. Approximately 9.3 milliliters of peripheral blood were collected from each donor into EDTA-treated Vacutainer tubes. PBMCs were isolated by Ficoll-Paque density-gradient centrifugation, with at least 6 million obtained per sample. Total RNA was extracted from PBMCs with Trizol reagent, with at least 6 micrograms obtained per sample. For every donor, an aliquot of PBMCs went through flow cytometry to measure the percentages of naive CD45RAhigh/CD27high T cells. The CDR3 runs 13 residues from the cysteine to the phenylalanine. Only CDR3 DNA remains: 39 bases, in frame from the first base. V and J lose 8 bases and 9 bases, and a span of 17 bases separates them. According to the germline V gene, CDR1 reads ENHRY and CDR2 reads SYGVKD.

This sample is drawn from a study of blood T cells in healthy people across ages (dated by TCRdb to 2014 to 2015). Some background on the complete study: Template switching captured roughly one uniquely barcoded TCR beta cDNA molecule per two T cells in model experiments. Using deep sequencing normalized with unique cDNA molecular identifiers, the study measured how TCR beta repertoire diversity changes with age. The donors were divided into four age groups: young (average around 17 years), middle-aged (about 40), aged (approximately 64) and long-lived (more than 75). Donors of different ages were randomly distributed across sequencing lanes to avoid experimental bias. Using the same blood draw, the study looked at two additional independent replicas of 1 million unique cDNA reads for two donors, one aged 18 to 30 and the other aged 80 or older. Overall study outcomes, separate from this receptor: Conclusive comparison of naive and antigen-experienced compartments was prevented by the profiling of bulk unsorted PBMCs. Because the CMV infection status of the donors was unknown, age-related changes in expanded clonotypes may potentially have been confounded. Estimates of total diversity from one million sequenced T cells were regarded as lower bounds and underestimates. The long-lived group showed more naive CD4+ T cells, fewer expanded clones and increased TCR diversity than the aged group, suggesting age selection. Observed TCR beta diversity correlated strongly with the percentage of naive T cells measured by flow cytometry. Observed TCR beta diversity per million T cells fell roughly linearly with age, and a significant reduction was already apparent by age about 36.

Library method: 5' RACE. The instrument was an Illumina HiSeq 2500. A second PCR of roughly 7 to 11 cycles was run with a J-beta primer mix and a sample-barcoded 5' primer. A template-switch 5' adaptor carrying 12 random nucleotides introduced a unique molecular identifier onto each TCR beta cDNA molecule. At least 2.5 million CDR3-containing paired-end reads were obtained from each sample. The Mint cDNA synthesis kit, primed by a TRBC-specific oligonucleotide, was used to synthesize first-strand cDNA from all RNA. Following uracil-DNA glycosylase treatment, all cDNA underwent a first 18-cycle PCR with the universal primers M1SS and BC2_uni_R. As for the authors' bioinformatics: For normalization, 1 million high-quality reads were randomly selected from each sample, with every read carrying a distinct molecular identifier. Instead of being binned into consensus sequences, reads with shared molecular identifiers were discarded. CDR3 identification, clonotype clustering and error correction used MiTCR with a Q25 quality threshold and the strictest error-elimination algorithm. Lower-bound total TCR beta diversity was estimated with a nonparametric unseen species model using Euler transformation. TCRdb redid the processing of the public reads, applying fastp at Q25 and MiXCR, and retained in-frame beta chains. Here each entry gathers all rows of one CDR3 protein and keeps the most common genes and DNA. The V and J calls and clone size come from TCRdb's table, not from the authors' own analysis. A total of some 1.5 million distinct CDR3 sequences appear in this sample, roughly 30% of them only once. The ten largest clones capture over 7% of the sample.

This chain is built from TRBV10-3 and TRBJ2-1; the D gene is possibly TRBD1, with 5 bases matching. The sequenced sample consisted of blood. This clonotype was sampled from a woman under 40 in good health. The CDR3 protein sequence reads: CAIRAGIFSEQFF. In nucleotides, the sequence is TGTGCCATCCGGGCAGGGATATTTTCTGAGCAGTTCTTC.